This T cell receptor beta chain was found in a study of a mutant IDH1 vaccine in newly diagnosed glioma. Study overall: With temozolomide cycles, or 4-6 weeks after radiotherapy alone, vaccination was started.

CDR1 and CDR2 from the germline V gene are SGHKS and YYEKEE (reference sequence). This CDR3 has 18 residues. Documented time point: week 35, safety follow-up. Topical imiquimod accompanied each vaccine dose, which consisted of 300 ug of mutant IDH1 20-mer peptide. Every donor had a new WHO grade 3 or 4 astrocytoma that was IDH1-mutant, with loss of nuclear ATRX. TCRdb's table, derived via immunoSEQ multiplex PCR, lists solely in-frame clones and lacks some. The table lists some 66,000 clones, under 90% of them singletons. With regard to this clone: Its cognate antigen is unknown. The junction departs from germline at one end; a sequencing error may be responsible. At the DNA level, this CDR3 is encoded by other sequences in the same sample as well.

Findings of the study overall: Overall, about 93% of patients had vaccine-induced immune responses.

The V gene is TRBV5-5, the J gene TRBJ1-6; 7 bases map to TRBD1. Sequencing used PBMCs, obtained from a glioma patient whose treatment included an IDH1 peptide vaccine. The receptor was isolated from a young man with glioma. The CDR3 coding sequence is TGCGCCAGCAGCTCCAATAAGCAACGGGACAGCGGTAATTCACCCCTCCACTTT. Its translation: CASSSNKQRDSGNSPLHF.